The next 6 T cell receptor beta chains were all read from a single sample in a study of blood T cell repertoires in COVID-19. Profiled with immunoSEQ multiplex PCR; TCRdb holds only in-frame clones, not every one. The sample comprises around 300,000 clones, 85% to 90% of which are singletons, and 2% to 3% rests with the top ten. Material for sequencing was PBMCs or T cells enriched from blood (not recorded which). The receptors were sampled from a woman aged 18 to 35 who had recovered from COVID-19.

The chain joins TRBV28 to TRBJ1-2; D is possibly TRBD1 (6 bases). V lost 10 bases to trimming and J lost 4 bases, with 10 bases between them. CDR1 MDHEN and CDR2 SYDVKM come from the germline V gene. The CDR3 has 11 residues. The CDR3 reads CAIGGAYGYTF. The CDR3 nucleotides read TGTGCCATCGGGGGGGCCTATGGCTACACCTTC.

V and J are TRBV7-9 and TRBJ1-5; the match to TRBD1 covers 9 bases. The germline gives CDR1 SEHNR, CDR2 FQNEAQ (reference sequence). There are 16 residues in the CDR3. V was clipped by 5 bases and J by 4 bases; unmatched bases: 9. The CDR3 sequence is CASSLSTGTGNQPQHF. CDR3 coding DNA: TGTGCCAGCAGCCTATCGACCGGGACAGGGAATCAGCCCCAGCATTTT.

The chain recombines TRBV29-1 with TRBJ1-5, with 7 bases fitting TRBD1. The CDR3 has 14 amino acids. Germline V gene sequence: CDR1 SQVTM, CDR2 ANQGSEA. J was trimmed by 3 bases and V by 6 bases; bases with no gene match: 8. The CDR3 DNA reads as TGCAGCGTCATAGCAGGGACAGACAATCAGCCCCAGCATTTT. It yields the protein CSVIAGTDNQPQHF.

This clone was observed many times. The rearrangement links TRBV21-1 to TRBJ2-3; the table calls TRBD1, which could not be checked here. TRBV21-1 is flagged as a pseudogene. This CDR3 region has 13 residues. The CDR3 DNA follows: TGTGCCAGCAGCAAGGGCTATACAGATACGCAGTATTTT. Amino acid sequence: CASSKGYTDTQYF.

The chain carries TRBV6-5 and TRBJ1-5; possibly TRBD1 for D (6 bases). The CDR3 length is 14 residues. CDR1 is MNHEY, CDR2 SVGAGI, per germline. Trimming removed 10 bases from V and 7 bases from J, with 20 bases in between. CDR3 bases: TGTGCCACTTCCGTAGGGGGTAATCTCCAGCCCCAGCATTTT. Translating it yields CATSVGGNLQPQHF.

This chain links TRBV5-1 with TRBJ1-2; tentatively, D is TRBD1 (6 bases). Trimming stripped 0 bases from V and 0 bases from J, with 6 bases between. In germline, CDR1 is SGHRS, CDR2 YFSETQ. The CDR3 covers 14 residues. CDR3 sequence: CASSLGTANYGYTF. The CDR3 DNA reads TGCGCCAGCAGCTTGGGGACAGCTAACTATGGCTACACCTTC. Complete variable domain (other parts from reference TRBV5-1 and TRBJ1-2): KAGVTQTPRYLIKTRGQQVTLSCSPISGHRSVSWYQQTPGQGLQFLFEYFSETQRNKGNFPGRFSGRQFSNSRSEMNVSTLELGDSALYLCASSLGTANYGYTFGSGTRLTVV.